These 25 T cell receptor beta chains came from one sample sequenced in a study of blood T cell repertoires in COVID-19. Some clones are missing from TCRdb's copy, which holds only in-frame ones; the method was immunoSEQ multiplex PCR. The table includes 300,000 to 450,000 clones, around 89% detected once. What was sequenced was peripheral blood. These receptors all stem from a woman aged 30 to 39 with COVID-19, enrolled during active disease.

The V call is TRBV7-2, the J call TRBJ1-1; 9 bases agree with TRBD1. Germline CDR1 and CDR2: SGHTA and FQGNSA. This CDR3 is built from 14 residues. The J segment lost 10 bases and the V segment lost 4 bases, leaving 10 bases of the junction unmatched. The CDR3 DNA is TGTGCCAGCAGCTCATTCCGGGACAGGGATGGAGCTTTCTTT. Protein sequence: CASSSFRDRDGAFF.

This clone turned up a few times. The gene calls are TRBV7-2 and TRBJ1-1, with 7 bases aligning to TRBD1. Germline CDR1 SGHTA, CDR2 FQGNSA. V was pared by 5 bases and J by 2 bases, with 2 bases of the junction left unmatched. The CDR3 consists of 13 residues. The CDR3 DNA is TGTGCCAGCAGCCAGGGGGTCAACACTGAAGCTTTCTTT. Its protein product is CASSQGVNTEAFF.

This sequence joins TRBV24-1 and TRBJ2-7, with 7 bases identical to TRBD2. Germline V gives CDR1 KGHDR, CDR2 SFDVKD. This CDR3 has 16 residues. Trimming took 0 bases from V and 3 from J; bases not matched to a gene: 7. Here the CDR3 reads CATSDLQPAGSYEQYF. For the CDR3, the DNA is TGTGCCACCAGTGATTTGCAACCAGCGGGGAGCTACGAGCAGTACTTC.

The chain uses TRBV4-1 and TRBJ2-7; 7 positions match TRBD1. The germline V gene encodes CDR1 MGHRA and CDR2 YSYEKL. V shed 0 bases and J 5 bases; nucleotides not matched to a gene: 7. The CDR3 runs 15 residues. The chain's CDR3 is CASSQDTHDRDEQYF. The CDR3 bases are TGCGCCAGCAGCCAAGATACTCATGACAGGGACGAGCAGTACTTC.

As DNA, the CDR3 is TGTGCCAGCAGAAATAGCGGGAGGGCCGAAGAGACCCAGTACTTC. Its protein product is CASRNSGRAEETQYF. The rearrangement links TRBV5-4 to TRBJ2-5; 11 bases map to TRBD2. The J segment lost 3 bases and the V segment lost 5 bases, leaving 6 bases of the junction unmatched. Germline loops: CDR1 SGHNT, CDR2 YYREEE (reference sequence). This CDR3 spans 15 amino acids.

This chain joins TRBV11-1 and TRBJ2-7, with 7 bases matching TRBD1. J was trimmed by 1 base and V by 2 bases; bases with no gene match: 5. The CDR3 has 15 amino acids. Germline V gives CDR1 SGHAT, CDR2 FQDESV (reference sequence). CDR3 nucleotides: TGTGCCAGCAGCTTAACAGGGACAGTATCCTACGAGCAGTACTTC. Residues: CASSLTGTVSYEQYF.

This chain links TRBV10-3 with TRBJ2-2; perhaps TRBD1 as D (5 bases). CDR3 size: 14 residues. Germline V CDR1 and CDR2: ENHRY, SYGVKD. Trimming left V 8 bases short and J 2 bases short, with 12 bases between. The CDR3 DNA reads as TGTGCCATCGCAGGGCCCGATAACACCGGGGAGCTGTTTTTT. It specifies CAIAGPDNTGELFF.

This chain joins TRBV25-1 and TRBJ2-2, with 7 bases lining up with TRBD2. Germline loops: CDR1 MGHDK, CDR2 SYGVNS. The CDR3 contains 14 residues. Unmatched junction bases numbered 7, after V lost 5 bases and J lost 7 bases. The chain's CDR3 is CASSNLAESGELFF. The CDR3 bases are TGTGCCAGCAGTAACCTAGCGGAGAGCGGGGAGCTGTTTTTT.

As DNA, the CDR3 is TGTGCCAGCAGCCTAGGGCGGTCACATGAGCAGTTCTTC. The encoded protein is CASSLGRSHEQFF. V is TRBV7-2 and J is TRBJ2-1; no firm D call. CDR3 size: 13 residues. Germline CDR1 and CDR2: SGHTA and FQGNSA. Trimming removed 5 bases from V and 8 bases from J, with 13 bases in between.

The CDR3 reads CASSYLGGNYEQYV. As DNA, the CDR3 is TGTGCCAGCAGTTACCTAGGGGGAAACTACGAGCAGTACGTC. V and J are TRBV6-6 and TRBJ2-7, with D perhaps matching TRBD1 (6 bases). Germline V CDR1 and CDR2: MNHNY, SVGAGI (reference sequence). Trimming removed 2 bases from V and 3 bases from J, with 11 bases in between. There are 14 residues in the CDR3.

V is TRBV11-3 and J is TRBJ2-7, with 14 bases matching TRBD2. The ends lost 3 bases at V and 7 bases at J; junction bases unmatched: 5. In germline, CDR1 is SGHNT, CDR2 YENEEA. This CDR3 is 15 amino acids long. CDR3 protein: CASSLGTSGSGEQYV. For the CDR3, the DNA is TGTGCCAGCAGCTTGGGGACTAGCGGGAGTGGGGAGCAGTACGTC.

This chain links TRBV7-8 with TRBJ2-2; 7 nucleotides line up with TRBD1. V was pared by 4 bases and J by 6 bases, with 11 bases of the junction left unmatched. Germline V gives CDR1 SGHVS, CDR2 FQNEAQ. CDR3 size: 16 residues. CDR3 DNA: TGTGCCAGCAGCTCCCCGGGAAGGGGGCGCCCCGGGGAGCTGTTTTTT. This sequence encodes CASSSPGRGRPGELFF.

The V gene is TRBV5-4, the J gene TRBJ1-2; D might be TRBD1 (5 bases). Germline-derived CDR1 and CDR2 are SGHNT and YYREEE (reference sequence). The CDR3 is 12 amino acids. Trimming pared 2 bases from V and 7 bases from J, leaving 9 bases between. The CDR3 DNA reads TGTGCCAGCAGCTTCCCGGGGGGTGGCTACACCTTC. Residues: CASSFPGGGYTF.

The chain is built from TRBV18 and TRBJ2-1; 10 nucleotides agree with TRBD2. Looked up from germline, CDR1 is KGHSH and CDR2 is LQKENI. The CDR3 has 16 amino acids. J gave up 1 base and V 2 bases, and 2 bases lay outside the gene matches. The CDR3 is CASSPSGRASYNEQFF. Here the CDR3 DNA reads TGTGCCAGCTCACCAAGCGGGAGGGCGTCCTACAATGAGCAGTTCTTC.

The chain couples TRBV27 to TRBJ2-7; a weak D match, TRBD1 (5 bases). V was shortened by 0 bases and J by 2 bases, with 17 bases between the two germline ends. The CDR3 spans 17 residues. Looked up from germline, CDR1 is MNHEY and CDR2 is SMNVEV (reference sequence). The CDR3 loop is CASSLSPPTETAYEQYF. DNA for the CDR3: TGTGCCAGCAGTTTATCGCCCCCGACAGAGACCGCCTACGAGCAGTACTTC.

This chain uses TRBV6-4 with TRBJ1-1; TRBD1 matches 10 bases. The CDR3 extends over 15 amino acids. Trimming at V came to 6 bases and at J to 4 bases, leaving 8 bases not matched to a gene. The V gene's germline CDR1 is MRHNA and CDR2 SNTAGT. CDR3 amino acids: CASRRQGAGSTEAFF. The CDR3 DNA reads as TGTGCCAGCAGACGACAGGGGGCTGGGAGCACTGAAGCTTTCTTT.

This chain joins TRBV15 and TRBJ2-7; 8 nucleotides agree with TRBD1. CDR1 and CDR2 from the germline V gene are LNHNV and YYDKDF (reference sequence). The CDR3 is 14 residues long. Losses at the gene ends were 0 bases for V and 6 bases for J; bases not matched to a gene: 4. The CDR3 region is CATSRDQGAIEQYF. The CDR3 DNA reads as TGTGCCACCAGCAGAGATCAGGGGGCGATCGAGCAGTACTTC.

J is TRBJ2-1 and V is TRBV7-2; the D gene is possibly TRBD1 (6 bases). This CDR3 region has 17 residues. The germline V gene has CDR1 SGHTA and CDR2 FQGNSA. The V end was cut by 5 bases, the J end by 1 base, with 18 bases between. The CDR3 spells CASSHQGTPFSYNEQFF. DNA for the CDR3: TGTGCCAGCAGCCATCAGGGGACCCCCTTTTCCTACAATGAGCAGTTCTTC.

The gene calls are TRBV5-5 and TRBJ1-1; maybe TRBD1 (5 bases). The CDR3 sequence is 13 residues long. The germline V and J ends were trimmed by 4 bases and 7 bases, with 14 bases remaining between them. The V gene's germline CDR1 is SGHKS and CDR2 YYEKEE (reference sequence). CDR3 loop: CASSQPGGNEAFF. The CDR3 bases are TGTGCCAGCAGCCAGCCCGGGGGGAATGAAGCTTTCTTT.

The chain joins TRBV7-9 to TRBJ2-1; TRBD1 matches at 8 bases. Germline CDR1 reads SEHNR; CDR2 reads FQNEAQ (reference sequence). Losses at the gene ends were 5 bases for V and 0 bases for J; bases not matched to a gene: 6. This CDR3 is 16 amino acids long. The CDR3: CASSPAQGASYNEQFF. For the CDR3, the DNA is TGTGCCAGCAGCCCTGCTCAGGGGGCCTCCTACAATGAGCAGTTCTTC.

The chain recombines TRBV10-3 with TRBJ1-1; tentatively, D is TRBD1 (6 bases). V was shortened by 9 bases and J by 1 base, with 15 bases between the two germline ends. The CDR3 sequence is 14 residues long. CDR1 is ENHRY, CDR2 SYGVKD, per germline. CDR3 amino acids: CAIQYRETNTEAFF. DNA of the CDR3: TGTGCCATTCAATACAGGGAGACGAACACTGAAGCTTTCTTT.

V is TRBV4-1 and J is TRBJ1-5; no clear D. V was clipped by 3 bases and J by 0 bases, with 12 bases between them. The germline CDR1 and CDR2 sequences are MGHRA and YSYEKL. CDR3 length equals 16 residues. Written as DNA, the CDR3 is TGCGCCAGCAGCCAGGTGACATCGCATAGCAATCAGCCCCAGCATTTT. It is translated as CASSQVTSHSNQPQHF.

The rearrangement joins TRBV6-1 to TRBJ1-3, with TRBD1 as a possible D gene (6 bases). The CDR3 covers 16 residues. Germline CDR1 reads MNHNS; CDR2 reads SASEGT. V shed 3 bases and J shed 0 bases, with 12 bases lying between them. CDR3 sequence: CASSERLQGSGNTIYF. CDR3 sequence (DNA): TGTGCCAGCAGTGAGAGATTACAGGGCTCTGGAAACACCATATATTTT.

The chain employs TRBV5-4 and TRBJ2-1; D uncertain. The CDR3 contains 12 residues. V lost 1 base and J lost 7, with 6 bases in between. Germline CDR1 reads SGHNT; CDR2 reads YYREEE (reference sequence). In DNA, the CDR3 is TGTGCCAGCAGCTTGCGAGTAAATGAGCAGTTCTTC. Translated, it gives CASSLRVNEQFF.

The chain joins TRBV5-4 to TRBJ1-2; D perhaps matches TRBD1 (6 bases). The CDR3 contains 14 residues. Trimming cost V 1 base and J 3 bases, with 10 bases left between them. Germline V CDR1 and CDR2: SGHNT, YYREEE (reference sequence). CDR3 sequence: CASSLWGGHYGYTF. CDR3 DNA sequence: TGTGCCAGCAGCTTGTGGGGGGGGCACTATGGCTACACCTTC.